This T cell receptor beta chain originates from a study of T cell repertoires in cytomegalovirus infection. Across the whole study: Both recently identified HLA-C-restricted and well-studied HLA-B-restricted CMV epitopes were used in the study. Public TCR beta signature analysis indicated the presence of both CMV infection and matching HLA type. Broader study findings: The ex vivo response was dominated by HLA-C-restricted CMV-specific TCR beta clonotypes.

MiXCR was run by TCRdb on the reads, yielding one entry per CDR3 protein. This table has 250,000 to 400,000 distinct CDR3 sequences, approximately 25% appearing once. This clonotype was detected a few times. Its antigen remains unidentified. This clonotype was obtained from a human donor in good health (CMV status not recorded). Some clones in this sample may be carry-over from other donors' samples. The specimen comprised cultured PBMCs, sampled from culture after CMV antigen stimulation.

This chain's CDR3 is CASSRDGSGNTIYF. The DNA for the CDR3 is TGTGCCAGCAGCCGTGACGGGTCTGGAAACACCATATATTTT. This sequence joins TRBV7-2 and TRBJ1-3; D call uncertain. This CDR3 has 14 residues. The V gene's germline CDR1 is SGHTA and CDR2 FQGNSA. Trimming shortened V by 5 bases and J by 1 base, and 9 bases separated the two germline ends.